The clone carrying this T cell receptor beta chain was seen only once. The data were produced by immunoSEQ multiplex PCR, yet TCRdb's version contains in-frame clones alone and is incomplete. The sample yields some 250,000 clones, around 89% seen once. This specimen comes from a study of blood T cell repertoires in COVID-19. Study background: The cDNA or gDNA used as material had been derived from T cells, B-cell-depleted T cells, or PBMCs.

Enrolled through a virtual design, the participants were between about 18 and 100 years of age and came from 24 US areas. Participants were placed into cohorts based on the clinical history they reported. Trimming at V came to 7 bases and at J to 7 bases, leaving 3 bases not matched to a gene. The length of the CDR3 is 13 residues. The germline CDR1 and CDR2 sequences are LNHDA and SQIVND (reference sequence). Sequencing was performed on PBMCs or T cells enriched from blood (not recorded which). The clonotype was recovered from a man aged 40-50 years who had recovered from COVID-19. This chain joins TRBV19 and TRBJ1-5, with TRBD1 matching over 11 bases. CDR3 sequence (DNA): TGTGCCAGTAAGGGACAGGGGGTGCAGCCCCAGCATTTT. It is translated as CASKGQGVQPQHF.